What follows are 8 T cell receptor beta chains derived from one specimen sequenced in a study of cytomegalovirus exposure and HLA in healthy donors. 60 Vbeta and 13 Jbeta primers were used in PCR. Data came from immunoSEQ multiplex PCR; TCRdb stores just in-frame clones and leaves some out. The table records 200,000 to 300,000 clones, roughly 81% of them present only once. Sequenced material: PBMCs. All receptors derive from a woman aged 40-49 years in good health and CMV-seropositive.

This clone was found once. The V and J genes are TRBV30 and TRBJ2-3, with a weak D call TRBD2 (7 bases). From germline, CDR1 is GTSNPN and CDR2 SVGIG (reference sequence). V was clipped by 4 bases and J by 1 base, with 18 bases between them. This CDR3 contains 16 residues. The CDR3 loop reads CAWNPPRRGRTDTQYF. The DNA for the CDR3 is TGTGCCTGGAACCCCCCACGGCGGGGGCGCACAGATACGCAGTATTTT.

CDR3 region: CASSLAAETYGYTF. DNA of the CDR3: TGTGCCAGCAGTTTAGCGGCGGAGACCTATGGCTACACCTTC. The rearrangement uses TRBV28 and TRBJ1-2; the D is unclear. The CDR3 runs to 14 residues. V dropped 2 bases and J dropped 4 bases, with 11 bases sitting between them. Germline CDR1 MDHEN, CDR2 SYDVKM.

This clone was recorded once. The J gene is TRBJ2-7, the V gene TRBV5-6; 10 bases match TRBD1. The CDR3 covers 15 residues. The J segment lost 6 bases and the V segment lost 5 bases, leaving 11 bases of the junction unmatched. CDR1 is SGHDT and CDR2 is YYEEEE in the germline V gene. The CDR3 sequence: CASSLTGTGAPEQYF. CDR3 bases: TGTGCCAGCAGTTTGACCGGGACAGGGGCCCCCGAGCAGTACTTC.

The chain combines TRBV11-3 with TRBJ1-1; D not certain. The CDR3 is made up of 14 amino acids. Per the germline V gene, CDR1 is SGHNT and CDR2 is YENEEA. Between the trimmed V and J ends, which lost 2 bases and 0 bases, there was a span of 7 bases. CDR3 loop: CASSLYSVNTEAFF. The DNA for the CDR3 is TGTGCCAGCAGCTTATACTCGGTGAACACTGAAGCTTTCTTT. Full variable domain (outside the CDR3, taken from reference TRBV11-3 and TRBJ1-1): EAGVVQSPRYKIIEKKQPVAFWCNPISGHNTLYWYLQNLGQGPELLIRYENEEAVDDSQLPKDRFSAERLKGVDSTLKIQPAELGDSAVYLCASSLYSVNTEAFFGQGTRLTVV.

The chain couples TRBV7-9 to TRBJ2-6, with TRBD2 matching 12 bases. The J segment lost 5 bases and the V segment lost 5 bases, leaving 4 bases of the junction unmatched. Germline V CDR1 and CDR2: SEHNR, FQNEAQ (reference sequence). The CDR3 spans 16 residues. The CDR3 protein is CASSRGLAGWANVLTF. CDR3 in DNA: TGTGCCAGCAGCCGGGGACTAGCGGGCTGGGCCAACGTCCTGACTTTC.

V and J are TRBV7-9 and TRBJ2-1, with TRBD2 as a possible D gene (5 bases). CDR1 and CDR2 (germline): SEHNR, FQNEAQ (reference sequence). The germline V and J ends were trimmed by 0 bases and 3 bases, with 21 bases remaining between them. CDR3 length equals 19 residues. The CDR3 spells CASSLAINERASSYNEQFF. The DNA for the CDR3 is TGTGCCAGCAGCTTAGCGATCAACGAGAGGGCTAGCAGCTACAATGAGCAGTTCTTC.

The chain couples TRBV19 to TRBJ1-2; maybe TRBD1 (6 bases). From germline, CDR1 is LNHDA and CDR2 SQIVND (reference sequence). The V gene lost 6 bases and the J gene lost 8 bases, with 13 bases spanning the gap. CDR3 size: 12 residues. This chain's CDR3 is CASSDRLGGYTF. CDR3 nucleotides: TGTGCCAGTAGCGACAGGCTCGGGGGCTACACCTTC. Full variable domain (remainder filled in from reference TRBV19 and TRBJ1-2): DGGITQSPKYLFRKEGQNVTLSCEQNLNHDAMYWYRQDPGQGLRLIYYSQIVNDFQKGDIAEGYSVSREKKESFPLTVTSAQKNPTAFYLCASSDRLGGYTFGSGTRLTVV.

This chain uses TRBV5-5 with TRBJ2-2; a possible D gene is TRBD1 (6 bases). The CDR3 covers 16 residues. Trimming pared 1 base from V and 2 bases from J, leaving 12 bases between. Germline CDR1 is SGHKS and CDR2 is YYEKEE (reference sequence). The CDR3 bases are TGTGCCAGCAGCTTGTGGGGGCTCTATAACACCGGGGAGCTGTTTTTT. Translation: CASSLWGLYNTGELFF.